The entry below gives a single TCR beta chain sequence along with its context. Which antigen it targets is not known. No per-base quality is available; no much larger clone lies one base away. The same CDR3 also results from other DNA sequences found in this sample. The sample originates from a study of control samples from healthy donors and cancer patients (dated by TCRdb to the early 2020s). Taken from cysteine to phenylalanine, the CDR3 has 17 residues. The retained sequence is limited to the CDR3, 51 bases, with the frame set at the first base. Taken from the germline V gene, the CDR1 and CDR2 loops are SGHDT and YYEEEE. Relative to germline, V is missing 3 bases and J is missing 2 bases, with 14 bases of the junction outside any gene match. Library creation used the immunoSEQ multiplex PCR assay. TCRdb provides this immuneACCESS table in a form limited to in-frame rearrangements. Some clones are lacking; in checked studies, under half of them reflect an unresolved V gene, and why the rest are absent is not known. The sample has some 48,000 clones on record, about 93% of them singletons. Around 20% of the sample rests with the top ten.

The source of this sequence is a woman between 50 and 59 years old with head and neck cancer. Rearrangement joined TRBV5-6 to TRBJ2-7; 7 middle bases align to TRBD2. The sequenced sample was PBMCs. CDR3 loop: CASSWLAGDGVPYEQYF. The DNA sequence is as follows: TGTGCCAGCAGCTGGTTGGCGGGAGATGGCGTCCCCTACGAGCAGTACTTC.